This T cell receptor (beta chain) was profiled in a study of radiotherapy plus CTLA-4 blockade in lung cancer (dated 2018 in TCRdb). Study-wide context: Objective responses occurred in more than 15% of enrolled patients, and just over 30% achieved disease control. Study-wide conclusions, independent of this receptor: Increased serum interferon-beta after radiation, together with early dynamic changes in blood T cell clones, were reported to be the strongest predictors of response. After treatment with radiotherapy and ipilimumab, TCR clones that originated in tumors expanded in peripheral blood.

The CDR3 spans 15 residues, from the cysteine through the phenylalanine. CDR3 DNA is the only sequence kept; it has 45 bases, read in frame from the first base. Clipping removes 3 bases from V and 6 bases from J, with 12 as the unmatched junction base count. The germline V gene provides CDR1 SGDLS and CDR2 YYNGEE. Focal radiation therapy combined with CTLA-4 blockade (ipilimumab) was tested in patients with chemo-refractory metastatic non-small-cell lung cancer. The method was the immunoSEQ multiplex PCR assay. TCRdb retrieved this table from immuneACCESS and kept in-frame rearrangements only. Not all clones are present; in checked studies, unresolved V genes account for under half, and no reason is known for the remainder. This sample is represented by some 120,000 clones; more than 75% of them were singletons. Approximately 3.5% of the sample is taken by the ten largest. About this clone: Its target antigen remains unknown. No qualities accompany the bases; no much larger clone lies one base away.

The rearranged segments are TRBV9 and TRBJ2-7, with 7 central nucleotides matching TRBD1. Here the sequenced sample was peripheral blood, taken from a patient treated with radiotherapy plus ipilimumab. The source of this sequence is a human donor with non-small cell lung cancer that progressed on radiotherapy plus ipilimumab. Some clones in this sample may be carry-over from other donors' samples. This receptor carries the CDR3 CASSAEGARSAEQYF. In nucleotides, the sequence is TGTGCCAGCAGCGCCGAGGGGGCGCGGTCAGCCGAGCAGTACTTC.